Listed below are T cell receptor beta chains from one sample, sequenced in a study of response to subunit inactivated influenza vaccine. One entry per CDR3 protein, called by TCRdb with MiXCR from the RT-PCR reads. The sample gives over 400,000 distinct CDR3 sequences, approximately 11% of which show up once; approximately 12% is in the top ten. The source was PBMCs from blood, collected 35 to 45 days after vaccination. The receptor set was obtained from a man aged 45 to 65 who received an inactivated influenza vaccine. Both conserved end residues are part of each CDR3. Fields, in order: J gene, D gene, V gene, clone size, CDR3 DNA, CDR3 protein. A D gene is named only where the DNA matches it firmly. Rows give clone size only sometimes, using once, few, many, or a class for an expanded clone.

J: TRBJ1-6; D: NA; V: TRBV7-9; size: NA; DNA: TGTGCCAGCAGCTACCAGTTCGGGGGTTCACCCCTCCACTTT; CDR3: CASSYQFGGSPLHF
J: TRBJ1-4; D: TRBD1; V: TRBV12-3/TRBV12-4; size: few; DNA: TGTGCCAGCAGTCGGACAGGGAGGTTCGAAAAACTGTTTTTT; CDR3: CASSRTGRFEKLFF
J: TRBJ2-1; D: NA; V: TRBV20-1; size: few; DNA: TGCAGTGCTACGCAGACTAGTTCCCCCTACAATGAGCAGTTCTTC; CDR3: CSATQTSSPYNEQFF
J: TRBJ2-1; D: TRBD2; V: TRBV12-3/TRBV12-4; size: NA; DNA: TGTGCCAGCTCCAATAGCGGGAGACTCAATGAGCAGTTCTTC; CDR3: CASSNSGRLNEQFF
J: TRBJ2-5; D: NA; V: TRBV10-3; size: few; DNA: TGTGCCATCAGTGATGGAGAGAGGGAGACCCAGTACTTC; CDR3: CAISDGERETQYF
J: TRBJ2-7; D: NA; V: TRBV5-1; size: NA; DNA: TGCGCCAGCAGCTTGGCGCAGGTTGCCGACGAGCAGTACTTC; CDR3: CASSLAQVADEQYF
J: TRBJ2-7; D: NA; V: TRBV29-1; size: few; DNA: TGCGGGGTGGCGGATTCCTACGAGCAGTACTTC; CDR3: CGVADSYEQYF
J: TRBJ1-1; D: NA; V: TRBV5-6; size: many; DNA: TGTGCCAGCAGCACTCAGGGTGTGAACACTGAAGCTTTCTTT; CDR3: CASSTQGVNTEAFF
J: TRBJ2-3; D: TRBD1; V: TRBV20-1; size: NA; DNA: TGCAGTGCTACGACAGGGGTTGGGACAGATACGCAGTATTTT; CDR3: CSATTGVGTDTQYF
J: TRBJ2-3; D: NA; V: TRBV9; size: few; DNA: TGTGCCAGCAGCGCCGGGGGAGGGGGATCCACAGATACGCAGTATTTT; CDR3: CASSAGGGGSTDTQYF
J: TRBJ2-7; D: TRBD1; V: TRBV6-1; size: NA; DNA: TGTGCCAGCAACCCCCGACAGGGTGGAGCCTACGAGCAGTACTTC; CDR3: CASNPRQGGAYEQYF
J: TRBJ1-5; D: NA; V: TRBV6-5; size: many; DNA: TGTGCCAGCAGTTACCTCCGGGGCAGCAATCAGCCCCAGCATTTT; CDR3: CASSYLRGSNQPQHF
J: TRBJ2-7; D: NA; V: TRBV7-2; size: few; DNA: TGTGCCAGCAGCTTAGGTCGGACCCCTAATCGGGGCGAGCAGTACTTC; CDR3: CASSLGRTPNRGEQYF
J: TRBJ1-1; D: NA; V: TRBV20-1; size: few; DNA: TGCAGTGCTAGCGCCCCCCCCGGCAGACTAGCTTTCTTT; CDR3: CSASAPPGRLAFF
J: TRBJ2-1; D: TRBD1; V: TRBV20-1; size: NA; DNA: TGCAGTGCTAGACGAGGTCAGGGGGCTCTGTTCTTC; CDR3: CSARRGQGALFF
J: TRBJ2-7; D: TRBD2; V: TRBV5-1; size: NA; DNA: TGCGCCAGCAGCCCTAGCGGGAGCCCCTACGAGCAGTACTTC; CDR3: CASSPSGSPYEQYF
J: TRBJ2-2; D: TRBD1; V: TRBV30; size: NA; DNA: TGTGCCTGGAGAGGACAGGGGACCGGGGAGCTGTTTTTT; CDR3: CAWRGQGTGELFF
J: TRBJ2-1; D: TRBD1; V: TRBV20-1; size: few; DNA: TGCAGTGCTAGAGATCGGGACAGGGTTGTCAATGAGCAGTTCTTC; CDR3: CSARDRDRVVNEQFF
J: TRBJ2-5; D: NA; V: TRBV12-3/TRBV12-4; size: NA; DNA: TGTGCCAGCAGTTTAGGGTCCGGCGGGCTGGGGGAGACCCAGTACTTC; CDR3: CASSLGSGGLGETQYF
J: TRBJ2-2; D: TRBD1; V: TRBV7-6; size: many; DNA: TGTGCCAGCAGCTTAGCGGCAGGGGGTACCGGGGAGCTGTTTTTT; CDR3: CASSLAAGGTGELFF
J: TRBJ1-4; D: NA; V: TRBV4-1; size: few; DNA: TGCGCCAGCAACCAAGGCAGTCATAGTGAAAAACTGTTTTTT; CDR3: CASNQGSHSEKLFF
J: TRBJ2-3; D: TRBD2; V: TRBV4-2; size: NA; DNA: TGTGCCAGCAGCCAAGATCCTAGCGGGAGGGCCGGCACAGATACGCAGTATTTT; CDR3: CASSQDPSGRAGTDTQYF
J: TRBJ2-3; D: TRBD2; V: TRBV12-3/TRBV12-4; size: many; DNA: TGTGCCAGCAGCACTAGCGGGGCGGCCACAGATACGCAGTATTTT; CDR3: CASSTSGAATDTQYF
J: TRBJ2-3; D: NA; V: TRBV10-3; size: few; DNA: TGTGCCATCAGTGCGGCGGGAACAACTAGCACAGATACGCAGTATTTT; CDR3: CAISAAGTTSTDTQYF
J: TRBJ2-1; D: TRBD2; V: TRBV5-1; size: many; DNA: TGCGCCAGCAGCCCCCTGGCTAGCGGGACGTACAATGAGCAGTTCTTC; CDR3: CASSPLASGTYNEQFF
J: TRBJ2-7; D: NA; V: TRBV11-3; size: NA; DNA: TGTGCCAGCAGCTCACAGGTTGGGGAGCAGTACTTC; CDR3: CASSSQVGEQYF
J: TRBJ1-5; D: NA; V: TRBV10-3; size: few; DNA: TGTGCCATCAGTGGGTCAGAATATAGCAATCAGCCCCAGCATTTT; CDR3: CAISGSEYSNQPQHF
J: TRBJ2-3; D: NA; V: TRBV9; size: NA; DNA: TGTGCCAGCAGCGATCCGGGACAACTCCCCACAGATACGCAGTATTTT; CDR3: CASSDPGQLPTDTQYF